The 24 T cell receptor beta chains reported below all come from one sample, sequenced in a study of blood T cell repertoires in COVID-19. Repertoires were generated with immunoSEQ multiplex PCR, while TCRdb's copy carries only in-frame clones and drops some. The data hold under 200,000 clones, with 84% observed a single time. Sequenced: PBMCs or T cells enriched from blood (not recorded which). These receptor sequences come from a young woman who had been exposed to COVID-19.

J is TRBJ1-1 and V is TRBV5-1; D unclear. CDR3 length equals 14 residues. Germline CDR1 and CDR2: SGHRS and YFSETQ. Trimming stripped 4 bases from V and 4 bases from J, with 14 bases between. The CDR3 nucleotides are TGCGCCAGCAGCCACAAACCGGGGAGCACTGAAGCTTTCTTT. As protein: CASSHKPGSTEAFF. Full variable domain (outside the CDR3, taken from reference TRBV5-1 and TRBJ1-1): KAGVTQTPRYLIKTRGQQVTLSCSPISGHRSVSWYQQTPGQGLQFLFEYFSETQRNKGNFPGRFSGRQFSNSRSEMNVSTLELGDSALYLCASSHKPGSTEAFFGQGTRLTVV.

The chain carries TRBV18 and TRBJ1-5; 9 bases are a match to TRBD1. The CDR3 extends over 16 amino acids. V lost 2 bases, J lost 6 bases, and 8 bases stayed unmatched. Germline V gene lookup returns CDR1 KGHSH and CDR2 LQKENI. In DNA form, the CDR3 reads TGTGCCAGCTCACCAACGGACAGGGGTCTTGGTCAGCCCCAGCATTTT. Its protein is CASSPTDRGLGQPQHF.

The chain carries TRBV7-9 and TRBJ1-5; 7 bases align to TRBD1. The CDR3 extends over 14 amino acids. V lost 6 bases and J lost 3; bases outside the gene matches: 5. The germline CDR1 and CDR2 sequences are SEHNR and FQNEAQ (reference sequence). CDR3 region: CASSYGQDNQPQHF. For the CDR3, the DNA is TGTGCCAGCAGTTATGGACAGGACAATCAGCCCCAGCATTTT.

This clone rates as medium-sized. The rearrangement links TRBV7-2 to TRBJ1-5, with D uncertain. The CDR3 runs 15 residues. CDR1 SGHTA and CDR2 FQGNSA come from the germline V gene. V shed 1 base and J shed 7 bases, with 14 bases lying between them. DNA for the CDR3: TGTGCCAGCAGCTTAGATTTTTATACTATACAGCCCCAGCATTTT. Amino acid sequence: CASSLDFYTIQPQHF.

The V gene is TRBV4-1, the J gene TRBJ1-2; D might be TRBD1 (6 bases). V was cut by 5 bases and J by 4 bases, with 17 bases left in between. Germline loops: CDR1 MGHRA, CDR2 YSYEKL. This CDR3 is built from 15 residues. CDR3 DNA sequence: TGCGCCAGCAGCGACCCCCCCAGGGGCCTCTATGGCTACACCTTC. Its translation: CASSDPPRGLYGYTF.

The table lists this clone with many counts. The rearrangement links TRBV7-8 to TRBJ1-2; D unresolved. This CDR3 is 14 amino acids long. Germline CDR1 SGHVS, CDR2 FQNEAQ. Trimming removed 3 bases from V and 3 bases from J, with 11 bases in between. As DNA, the CDR3 is TGTGCCAGCAGCTTTCTCAGTGTCGACTATGGCTACACCTTC. It codes for CASSFLSVDYGYTF. The full variable domain, with the rest looked up from reference TRBV7-8 and TRBJ1-2, is GAGVSQSPRYKVAKRGQDVALRCDPISGHVSLFWYQQALGQGPEFLTYFQNEAQLDKSGLPSDRFFAERPEGSVSTLKIQRTQQEDSAVYLCASSFLSVDYGYTFGSGTRLTVV.

The chain has TRBV7-8 and TRBJ2-3, with a weak D call TRBD2 (6 bases). The V end was cut by 8 bases, the J end by 0 bases, with 12 bases between. Germline loops: CDR1 SGHVS, CDR2 FQNEAQ. The CDR3 contains 14 residues. CDR3 bases: TGTGCCAGCCGTAGCGGTGTGAGCACAGATACGCAGTATTTT. Protein sequence: CASRSGVSTDTQYF.

J is TRBJ2-7 and V is TRBV13; 8 bases line up with TRBD1. V dropped 5 bases and J dropped 2; count of bases not matched to a gene: 8. Germline V gives CDR1 PRHDT, CDR2 FYEKMQ (reference sequence). The CDR3 is 15 amino acids. The CDR3 sequence: CASSGTGGMPYEQYF. CDR3 in DNA: TGTGCCAGCAGCGGTACAGGGGGGATGCCCTACGAGCAGTACTTC.

The CDR3 spells CASSPIPYRDRDGYTF. The DNA of the CDR3 is TGCGCCAGCAGCCCTATACCCTACCGGGACAGGGATGGCTACACCTTC. The chain links TRBV5-1 to TRBJ1-2; 9 nucleotides agree with TRBD1. This CDR3 contains 16 residues. CDR1 SGHRS and CDR2 YFSETQ come from the germline V gene. Trimming removed 4 bases from V and 6 bases from J; junction bases left unmatched: 13.

This chain uses TRBV7-2 with TRBJ2-1; tentatively, D is TRBD2 (6 bases). V lost 5 bases to trimming and J lost 6 bases, with 11 bases between them. The CDR3 loop spans 13 amino acids. Germline assignment: CDR1 SGHTA and CDR2 FQGNSA. CDR3 protein: CASSLGLINEQFF. The DNA of the CDR3 is TGTGCCAGCAGCCTTGGACTAATCAATGAGCAGTTCTTC.

The V call is TRBV9, the J call TRBJ1-2; 7 nucleotides line up with TRBD1. Germline lookup yields CDR1 SGDLS and CDR2 YYNGEE. Trimming removed 3 bases from V and 4 bases from J; junction bases left unmatched: 3. The CDR3 contains 13 residues. The CDR3 reads CASSGTGVYGYTF. Here the CDR3 DNA reads TGTGCCAGCAGCGGAACAGGGGTCTATGGCTACACCTTC.

The chain carries TRBV3-1 (or the pseudogene TRBV3-2) and TRBJ1-1, with TRBD1 identical over 7 bases. The trim removed 9 bases at V and 4 bases at J, leaving 8 bases unmatched. Germline V gene lookup returns CDR1 LGHDT and CDR2 YNNKEL (reference sequence). The CDR3 consists of 13 residues. CDR3 coding DNA: TGTGCCAGTTCGGGACAGAGGGTCACTGAAGCTTTCTTT. It yields the protein CASSGQRVTEAFF.

The J gene is TRBJ1-1, the V gene TRBV11-2; perhaps TRBD1 as D (5 bases). The CDR3 covers 17 residues. Germline V gene lookup returns CDR1 SGHAT and CDR2 FQNNGV. V lost 1 base and J 1 base, leaving 16 bases between the germline ends. The CDR3 bases are TGTGCCAGCAGCTTAGGGGCCCCAGGGAAGGGGAACACTGAAGCTTTCTTT. It encodes CASSLGAPGKGNTEAFF.

The genes are TRBV27 and TRBJ1-2; a weak D match, TRBD1 (5 bases). Trimming pared 7 bases from V and 7 bases from J, leaving 16 bases between. CDR1 and CDR2 (germline): MNHEY, SMNVEV (reference sequence). The CDR3 has 13 amino acids. Here the CDR3 DNA reads TGTGCCAGCACTCCCAATCAGGGACTTGGCTACACCTTC. Its protein is CASTPNQGLGYTF.

This chain connects TRBV9 to TRBJ2-1, with D perhaps matching TRBD2 (5 bases). The CDR3 spans 12 residues. Trimming shortened V by 4 bases and J by 7 bases, and 9 bases separated the two germline ends. Germline V gives CDR1 SGDLS, CDR2 YYNGEE. The DNA of the CDR3 is TGTGCCAGCAGCCCCGGGATAAATGAGCAGTTCTTC. Translating gives CASSPGINEQFF. Variable domain in full (rest from reference TRBV9 and TRBJ2-1): DSGVTQTPKHLITATGQRVTLRCSPRSGDLSVYWYQQSLDQGLQFLIQYYNGEERAKGNILERFSAQQFPDLHSELNLSSLELGDSALYFCASSPGINEQFFGPGTRLTVL.

The chain has TRBV5-1 and TRBJ1-1; tentatively, D is TRBD1 (6 bases). Germline assignment: CDR1 SGHRS and CDR2 YFSETQ. CDR3 length equals 17 residues. The V gene lost 4 bases and the J gene lost 0 bases, with 19 bases spanning the gap. This chain's CDR3 is CASSLLSLGALNTEAFF. The CDR3 DNA is TGCGCCAGCAGCCTTCTTTCGTTGGGGGCGCTGAACACTGAAGCTTTCTTT.

The chain joins TRBV19 to TRBJ2-2; 10 nucleotides line up with TRBD1. V shed 4 bases and J 4 bases; nucleotides not matched to a gene: 6. This CDR3 comprises 16 residues. Germline CDR1 reads LNHDA; CDR2 reads SQIVND (reference sequence). The CDR3 DNA reads TGTGCCAGTAGTACACCGGGACAGGGGATCACCGGGGAGCTGTTTTTT. Amino acid sequence: CASSTPGQGITGELFF.

The chain couples TRBV12-3 or TRBV12-4 to TRBJ1-4; D gene unclear. The V end lost 2 bases, the J end lost 8 bases, and 9 bases lay between the germline ends. This CDR3 spans 13 amino acids. The CDR3 DNA sequence: TGTGCCAGCAGTTTATGGCCGAAAGAAAAACTGTTTTTT. Encoded protein: CASSLWPKEKLFF.

This clone showed up just once. The chain links TRBV7-2 to TRBJ1-5; D not resolved. The germline V gene has CDR1 SGHTA and CDR2 FQGNSA. The V and J ends lost 1 base and 3 bases respectively, with 10 bases between them. The CDR3 contains 15 residues. CDR3 protein: CASSLVSQNNQPQHF. As DNA, the CDR3 is TGTGCCAGCAGCTTAGTGTCACAGAACAATCAGCCCCAGCATTTT.

V usage is TRBV7-2 and J usage is TRBJ2-3; no clear D. The CDR3 is 12 residues long. Trimming pared 2 bases from V and 3 bases from J, leaving 3 bases between. CDR1 and CDR2 from the germline V gene are SGHTA and FQGNSA. The CDR3 is CASSLSTDTQYF. CDR3 DNA sequence: TGTGCCAGCAGCTTATCGACAGATACGCAGTATTTT.

The chain links TRBV9 to TRBJ2-7, with 12 positions matching TRBD1. The ends lost 4 bases at V and 3 bases at J; junction bases unmatched: 11. CDR1 SGDLS and CDR2 YYNGEE come from the germline V gene. The CDR3 consists of 17 residues. CDR3 amino acids: CASSPSSRDRGLYEQYF. The CDR3 bases are TGTGCCAGCAGCCCCAGTAGTAGGGACAGGGGGCTCTACGAGCAGTACTTC.

The chain carries TRBV4-1 and TRBJ2-2; D remains ambiguous. The CDR3 has 12 residues. Trimming shortened V by 4 bases and J by 5 bases, and 5 bases separated the two germline ends. Germline assignment: CDR1 MGHRA and CDR2 YSYEKL. CDR3 sequence reads: CASSPLTGELFF. CDR3 sequence (DNA): TGCGCCAGCAGCCCCCTTACCGGGGAGCTGTTTTTT.

The chain has TRBV5-6 and TRBJ1-1; D remains unclear. Per the germline V gene, CDR1 is SGHDT and CDR2 is YYEEEE. The CDR3 is 12 residues long. Trimming took off 8 bases at V and 8 bases at J, with 16 bases between the two ends. The CDR3 DNA is TGTGCCAGGGTGGGTGCGGGCTGCGAAGCTTTCTTT. It yields the protein CARVGAGCEAFF.

The chain carries TRBV19 and TRBJ1-2; 10 bases map to TRBD1. The CDR3 sequence is 12 residues long. J lost 8 bases, V lost 8 bases, and 5 bases had no gene match. Germline CDR1 and CDR2: LNHDA and SQIVND (reference sequence). The CDR3 sequence: CASSRDRGGYTF. The CDR3 DNA sequence: TGTGCCAGTTCCCGGGACAGGGGAGGCTACACCTTC.